Reported below is one TCR beta chain. Other DNA sequences in this sample translate to the same CDR3. How the authors handled the data: Amplifying reference gene primers gave estimates of nucleated cell counts. Assay: immunoSEQ multiplex PCR; the TCRdb copy retains only in-frame clones and omits some. The V and J calls and clone size are taken from that table; D and trimming were inferred from the DNA. This sample yields about 280,000 clones, of which 86% are seen a single time; approximately 14% belongs to the top ten. The data were obtained in a study of blood T cell repertoires in COVID-19. Study overall: PBMCs, B-cell-depleted T cells, or T cells were the source of the cDNA or gDNA that made up the material.

Input material: peripheral blood. This TCR came from a woman aged 70-85 years with COVID-19, enrolled during active disease.

CDR3 nucleotides: TGTGCCAGCAGCGGAACAGGGGGCTACGAGCAGTACTTC. Translated, it gives CASSGTGGYEQYF. The rearrangement joins TRBV9 to TRBJ2-7; 8 nucleotides match TRBD1. Germline V gives CDR1 SGDLS, CDR2 YYNGEE. The CDR3 is 13 residues long. V trimming: 3 bases; J trimming: 3 bases; junction bases outside the gene matches: 2.